This T cell receptor beta chain stems from a study of CD8 T cells in ankylosing spondylitis. This clonotype was seen only a few times. Its antigen is as yet unknown. Trimming at V came to 3 bases and at J to 15 bases, leaving 14 bases not matched to a gene. CDR3 size: 14 residues. TCRdb analysed the 5' RACE reads with MiXCR anew, one entry per CDR3 protein. The table includes just under 350,000 distinct CDR3 sequences, about 15% detected once. Study-level findings and limits: In ankylosing spondylitis patients, matched synovial fluid reportedly showed significant enrichment of disease-linked clones. A number of the motif variants had already been described in reactive arthritis synovial fluid and blood. Seemingly distinctive of ankylosing spondylitis blood was a TCR beta motif formed by eight highly homologous variants.

Sequenced input: blood, either unsorted or a sorted T cell fraction (not recorded which). The TCR originated in a male donor with ankylosing spondylitis or in good health (not recorded which). This chain uses TRBV12-3 or TRBV12-4 with TRBJ2-1, with 7 bases fitting TRBD1. CDR3 residues: CASSFKRLGGYLFF. CDR3 DNA: TGTGCCAGCAGTTTTAAGAGGCTAGGGGGCTACCTGTTCTTC.